This TCR beta chain was sequenced during a study of a mutant IDH1 vaccine in newly diagnosed glioma. Broader study findings: Shifts in the top peripheral T cell clonotypes seemed unrelated to pseudoprogression.

Regarding this clone: Its target is not known.

The CDR3 totals 14 residues. The V gene's germline CDR1 is MGHRA and CDR2 YSYEKL. V was trimmed by 4 bases and J by 6 bases, leaving 13 bases between them. Indicated time point: week 5, during vaccination. The content of each vaccine dose was 300 ug of mutant IDH1 20-mer peptide, and topical imiquimod accompanied it. Method: immunoSEQ multiplex PCR; TCRdb's copy keeps in-frame clones and lacks some. The sample comprises about 42,000 clones, over 75% of which are singletons, and around 1.7% rests with the top ten. The source is a man aged 40-50 years with glioma. The chain couples TRBV4-1 to TRBJ1-3; possible D gene TRBD1, 5 bases. The sample in question was PBMCs, obtained from a glioma patient whose treatment included an IDH1 peptide vaccine. Here the CDR3 reads CASSLPGLKNTIYF. In DNA, the CDR3 is TGCGCCAGCAGCCTACCGGGGCTGAAAAACACCATATATTTT.